The 10 T cell receptor beta chains reported below all come from one sample, sequenced in a study of T cell responses to AZD1222 COVID-19 vaccine. TCRdb's copy holds only in-frame clones and misses some; the assay was immunoSEQ multiplex PCR. The data hold approximately 100,000 clones, with 92% observed a single time. The sequenced sample was peripheral blood, obtained on day 0 of AZD1222 vaccination. These receptors were obtained from an adult in good health.

The chain couples TRBV30 to TRBJ1-4; D perhaps matches TRBD1 (6 bases). Per germline, CDR1 GTSNPN and CDR2 SVGIG (reference sequence). The CDR3 has 14 residues. Trimming left V 0 bases short and J 4 bases short, with 9 bases between. For the CDR3, the DNA is TGTGCCTGGAGTGTTGGACAGTATAATGAAAAACTGTTTTTT. Translation gives CAWSVGQYNEKLFF.

CDR3 sequence: CASSLDPTDTQYF. The CDR3 nucleotides are TGTGCCAGCAGCTTAGACCCCACAGATACGCAGTATTTT. The chain uses TRBV7-3 and TRBJ2-3; D gene uncertain. Germline V lookup: CDR1 SGHTA, CDR2 FQGTGA. V lost 2 bases and J lost 2, with 5 bases in between. The CDR3 extends over 13 amino acids.

A remark on this clone: At the DNA level, this CDR3 is encoded by other sequences in the same sample as well. The chain employs TRBV27 and TRBJ2-7; D is uncertain. V dropped 5 bases and J dropped 2 bases, with 4 bases sitting between them. The CDR3 runs 11 residues. In germline, CDR1 is MNHEY, CDR2 SMNVEV (reference sequence). This CDR3 is CASSTPYEQYF. CDR3 coding DNA: TGTGCCAGCAGTACCCCCTACGAGCAGTACTTC.

V usage is TRBV9 and J usage is TRBJ2-1; the D is unclear. The CDR3 contains 14 residues. Trimming removed 3 bases from V and 2 bases from J, with 9 bases in between. Germline assignment: CDR1 SGDLS and CDR2 YYNGEE. In DNA form, the CDR3 reads TGTGCCAGCAGCGCTACCGCAACCTACAATGAGCAGTTCTTC. This encodes CASSATATYNEQFF. Supplemented by reference TRBV9 and TRBJ2-1, the full variable domain reads DSGVTQTPKHLITATGQRVTLRCSPRSGDLSVYWYQQSLDQGLQFLIQYYNGEERAKGNILERFSAQQFPDLHSELNLSSLELGDSALYFCASSATATYNEQFFGPGTRLTVL.

This chain joins TRBV19 and TRBJ1-2; D remains ambiguous. Germline CDR1 is LNHDA and CDR2 is SQIVND (reference sequence). CDR3 length: 15 amino acids. Trimming took off 2 bases at V and 4 bases at J, with 14 bases between the two ends. CDR3 DNA sequence: TGTGCCAGTAGTATAACGTGGAGGTCTGGCTATGGCTACACCTTC. It is translated as CASSITWRSGYGYTF. Full variable domain (remainder filled in from reference TRBV19 and TRBJ1-2): DGGITQSPKYLFRKEGQNVTLSCEQNLNHDAMYWYRQDPGQGLRLIYYSQIVNDFQKGDIAEGYSVSREKKESFPLTVTSAQKNPTAFYLCASSITWRSGYGYTFGSGTRLTVV.

The J gene is TRBJ2-3, the V gene TRBV5-1; D unresolved. The CDR3 runs 14 residues. Per germline, CDR1 SGHRS and CDR2 YFSETQ. Between the trimmed V and J ends, which lost 5 bases and 0 bases, there was a span of 10 bases. The CDR3 loop is CASRSESSTDTQYF. In DNA, the CDR3 is TGCGCCAGCAGGTCAGAATCTAGCACAGATACGCAGTATTTT.

This clone was found once. The chain links TRBV28 to TRBJ2-7, with 7 positions matching TRBD2. With V trimmed by 8 bases and J by 0 bases, 7 bases remained unmatched. Germline V gene sequence: CDR1 MDHEN, CDR2 SYDVKM. The CDR3 sequence is 14 residues long. The CDR3 nucleotides read TGTGCCAGCGGATCCCGGGACTACTCCTACGAGCAGTACTTC. This gives the protein CASGSRDYSYEQYF.

The chain combines TRBV27 with TRBJ2-3; D may be TRBD1 or TRBD2 (5 bases each). The CDR3 is 18 residues long. CDR1 and CDR2 (germline): MNHEY, SMNVEV (reference sequence). Trimming took 6 bases from V and 4 from J, leaving 26 bases between them. The DNA for the CDR3 is TGTGCCAGCAGCCTCGTGGGGACCTCAATTAAAGGGGCAGATACGCAGTATTTT. This translates into CASSLVGTSIKGADTQYF.

V usage is TRBV3-1 (or the pseudogene TRBV3-2) and J usage is TRBJ1-2; D is uncertain. The CDR3 is made up of 12 amino acids. V dropped 3 bases and J dropped 8 bases, with 10 bases sitting between them. Germline CDR1 reads LGHDT; CDR2 reads YNNKEL (reference sequence). The CDR3 DNA sequence: TGTGCCAGCAGCCAGTGGTCCCGCGGCTACACCTTC. Translated, it gives CASSQWSRGYTF.

This clone has only one observation. The chain links TRBV7-3 to TRBJ2-5, with D unclear. This CDR3 spans 13 amino acids. Trimming shortened V by 0 bases and J by 0 bases, and 2 bases separated the two germline ends. Germline assignment: CDR1 SGHTA and CDR2 FQGTGA. The CDR3 sequence: CASSLTYQETQYF. CDR3 DNA: TGTGCCAGCAGCTTAACCTACCAAGAGACCCAGTACTTC.